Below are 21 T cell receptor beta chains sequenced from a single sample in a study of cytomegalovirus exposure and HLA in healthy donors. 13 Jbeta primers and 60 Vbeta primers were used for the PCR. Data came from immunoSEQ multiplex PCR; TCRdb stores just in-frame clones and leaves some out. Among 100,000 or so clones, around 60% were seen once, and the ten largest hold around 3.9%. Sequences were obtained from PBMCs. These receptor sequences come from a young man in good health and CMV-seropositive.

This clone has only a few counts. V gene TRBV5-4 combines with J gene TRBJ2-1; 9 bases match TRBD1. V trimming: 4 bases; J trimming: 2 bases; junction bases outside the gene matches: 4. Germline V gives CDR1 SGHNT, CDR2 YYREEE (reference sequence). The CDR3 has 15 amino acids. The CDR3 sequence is CASSTDRGPYNEQFF. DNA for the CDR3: TGTGCCAGCAGCACGGACAGGGGTCCCTACAATGAGCAGTTCTTC.

DNA of the CDR3: TGTGCCAGCAGTTACCCCTTAGGGGAGGGCACAGATACGCAGTATTTT. Its translation is CASSYPLGEGTDTQYF. The chain carries TRBV6-6 and TRBJ2-3; D is possibly TRBD2 (6 bases). Germline CDR1 and CDR2: MNHNY and SVGAGI (reference sequence). This CDR3 is 16 amino acids long. Trimming removed 2 bases from V and 1 base from J, with 13 bases in between.

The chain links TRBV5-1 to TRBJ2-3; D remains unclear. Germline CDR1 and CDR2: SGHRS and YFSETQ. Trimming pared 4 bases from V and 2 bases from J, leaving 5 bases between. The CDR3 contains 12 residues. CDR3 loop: CASSEYTDTQYF. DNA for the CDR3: TGCGCCAGCAGCGAGTACACAGATACGCAGTATTTT.

CDR3 loop: CASSIDRGVGYTF. The CDR3 coding sequence is TGTGCCAGCAGCATCGACAGGGGGGTCGGCTACACCTTC. V usage is TRBV5-6 and J usage is TRBJ1-2; TRBD1 matches 9 bases. This CDR3 is built from 13 residues. V shed 4 bases and J 8 bases; nucleotides not matched to a gene: 6. Per the germline V gene, CDR1 is SGHDT and CDR2 is YYEEEE.

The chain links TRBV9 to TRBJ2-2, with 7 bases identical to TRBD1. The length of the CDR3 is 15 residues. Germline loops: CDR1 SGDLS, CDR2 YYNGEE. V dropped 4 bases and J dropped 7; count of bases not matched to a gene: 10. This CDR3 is CASSPSDRIGGELFF. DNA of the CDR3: TGTGCCAGCAGCCCTTCGGACAGGATCGGCGGGGAGCTGTTTTTT.

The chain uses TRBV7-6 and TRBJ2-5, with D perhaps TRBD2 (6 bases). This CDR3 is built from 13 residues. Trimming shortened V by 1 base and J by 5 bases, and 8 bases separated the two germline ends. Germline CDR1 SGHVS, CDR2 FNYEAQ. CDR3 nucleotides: TGTGCCAGCAGCTTAGGGGAGGACGAGACCCAGTACTTC. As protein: CASSLGEDETQYF.

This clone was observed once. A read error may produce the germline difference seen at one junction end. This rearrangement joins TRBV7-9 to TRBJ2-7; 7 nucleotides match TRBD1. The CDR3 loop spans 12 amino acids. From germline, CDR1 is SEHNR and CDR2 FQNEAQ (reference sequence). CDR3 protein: CSSTDRDYEQYF. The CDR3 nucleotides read TGTTCCAGCACTGACAGGGATTACGAGCAGTACTTC.

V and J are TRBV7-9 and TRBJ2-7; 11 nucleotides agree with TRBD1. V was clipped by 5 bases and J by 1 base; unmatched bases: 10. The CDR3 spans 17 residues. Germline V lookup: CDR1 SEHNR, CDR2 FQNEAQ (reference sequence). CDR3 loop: CASSPPPGTGGSYEQYF. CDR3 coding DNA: TGTGCCAGCAGCCCCCCACCCGGGACAGGGGGATCCTACGAGCAGTACTTC.

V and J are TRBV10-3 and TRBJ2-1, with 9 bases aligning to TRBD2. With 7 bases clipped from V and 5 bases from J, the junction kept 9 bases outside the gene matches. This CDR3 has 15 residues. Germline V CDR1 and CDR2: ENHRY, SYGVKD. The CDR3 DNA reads TGTGCCATCATCCGCGGGGGGGCTGACGACAATGAGCAGTTCTTC. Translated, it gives CAIIRGGADDNEQFF.

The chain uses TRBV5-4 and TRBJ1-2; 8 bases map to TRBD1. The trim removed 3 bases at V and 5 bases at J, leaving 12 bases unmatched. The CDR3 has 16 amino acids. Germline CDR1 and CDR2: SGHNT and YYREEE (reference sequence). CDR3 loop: CASSSWERDRGYGYTF. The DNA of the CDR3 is TGTGCCAGCAGCTCTTGGGAGAGAGACAGGGGTTATGGCTACACCTTC.

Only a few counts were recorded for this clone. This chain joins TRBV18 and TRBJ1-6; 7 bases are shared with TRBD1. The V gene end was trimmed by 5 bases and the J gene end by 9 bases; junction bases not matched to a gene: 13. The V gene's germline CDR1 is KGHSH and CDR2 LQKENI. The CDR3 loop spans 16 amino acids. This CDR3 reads CASSTLPQGEGSPLHF. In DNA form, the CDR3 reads TGTGCCAGCTCAACCCTGCCCCAGGGGGAAGGTTCACCCCTCCACTTT.

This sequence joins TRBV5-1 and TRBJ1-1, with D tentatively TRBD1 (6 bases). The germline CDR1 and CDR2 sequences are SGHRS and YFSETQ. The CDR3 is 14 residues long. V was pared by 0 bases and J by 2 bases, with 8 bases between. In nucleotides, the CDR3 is TGCGCCAGCAGCTTGGGACAGGCTAACACTGAAGCTTTCTTT. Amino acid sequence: CASSLGQANTEAFF.

CDR3 DNA: TGTGCCAGTAGTATCACGGGGGTTAACTATGGCTACACCTTC. This encodes CASSITGVNYGYTF. The chain recombines TRBV19 with TRBJ1-2; weak D call: TRBD1 (5 bases). Trimming left V 3 bases short and J 1 base short, with 9 bases between. Germline lookup yields CDR1 LNHDA and CDR2 SQIVND (reference sequence). This CDR3 is 14 amino acids long.

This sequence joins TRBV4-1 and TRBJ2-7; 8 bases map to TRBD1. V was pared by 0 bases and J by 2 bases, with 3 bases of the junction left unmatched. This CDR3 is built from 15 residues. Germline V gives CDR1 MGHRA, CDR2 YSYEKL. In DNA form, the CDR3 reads TGCGCCAGCAGCCAAGAGGGACAGGCCGCCTACGAGCAGTACTTC. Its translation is CASSQEGQAAYEQYF.

The CDR3 loop is CASTPGTSGGAIWETQYF. The CDR3 region has the DNA TGTGCCAGCACCCCCGGGACTAGCGGGGGGGCAATATGGGAGACCCAGTACTTC. The rearrangement uses TRBV5-6 and TRBJ2-5; 16 nucleotides line up with TRBD2. The germline gives CDR1 SGHDT, CDR2 YYEEEE. The CDR3 has 18 amino acids. V lost 6 bases and J lost 5; bases outside the gene matches: 13. The full variable domain, completed using reference TRBV5-6 and TRBJ2-5, is DAGVTQSPTHLIKTRGQQVTLRCSPKSGHDTVSWYQQALGQGPQFIFQYYEEEERQRGNFPDRFSGHQFPNYSSELNVNALLLGDSALYLCASTPGTSGGAIWETQYFGPGTRLLVL.

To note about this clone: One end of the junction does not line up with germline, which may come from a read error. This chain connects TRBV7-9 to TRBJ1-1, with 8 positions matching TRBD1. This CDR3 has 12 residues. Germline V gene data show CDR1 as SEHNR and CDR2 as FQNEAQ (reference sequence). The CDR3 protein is CASSLDVTGALF. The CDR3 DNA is TGTGCCAGCAGCTTAGATGTGACAGGGGCTCTCTTT.

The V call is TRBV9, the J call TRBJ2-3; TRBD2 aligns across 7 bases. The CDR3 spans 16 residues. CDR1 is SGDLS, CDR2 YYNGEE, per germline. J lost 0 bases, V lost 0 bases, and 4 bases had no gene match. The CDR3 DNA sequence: TGTGCCAGCAGCGTAGATAGCGGGCTTAGCACAGATACGCAGTATTTT. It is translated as CASSVDSGLSTDTQYF.

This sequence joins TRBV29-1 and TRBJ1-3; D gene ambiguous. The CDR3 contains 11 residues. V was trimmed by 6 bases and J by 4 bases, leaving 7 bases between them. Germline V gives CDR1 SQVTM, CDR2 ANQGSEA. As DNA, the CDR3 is TGCAGCGTAGTTACAGGAAACACCATATATTTT. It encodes CSVVTGNTIYF.

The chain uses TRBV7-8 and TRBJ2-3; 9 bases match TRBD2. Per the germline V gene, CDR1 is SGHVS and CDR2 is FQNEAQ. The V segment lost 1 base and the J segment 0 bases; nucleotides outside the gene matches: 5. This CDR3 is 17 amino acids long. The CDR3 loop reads CASSLGWRGGSTDTQYF. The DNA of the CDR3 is TGTGCCAGCAGCTTAGGGTGGCGGGGGGGGAGCACAGATACGCAGTATTTT.

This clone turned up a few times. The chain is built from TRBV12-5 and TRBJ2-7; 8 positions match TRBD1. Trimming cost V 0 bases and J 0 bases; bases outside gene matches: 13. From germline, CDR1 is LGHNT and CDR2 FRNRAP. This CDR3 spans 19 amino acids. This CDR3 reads CASGLVYPDREGLSYEQYF. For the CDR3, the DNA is TGTGCTAGTGGTTTGGTATACCCGGACAGGGAAGGGCTCTCCTACGAGCAGTACTTC.

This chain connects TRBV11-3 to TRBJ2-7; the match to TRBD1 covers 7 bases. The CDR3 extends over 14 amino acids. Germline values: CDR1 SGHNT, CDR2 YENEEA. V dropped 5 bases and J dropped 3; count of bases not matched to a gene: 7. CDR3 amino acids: CASSTQTGRYEQYF. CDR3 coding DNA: TGTGCCAGCAGCACTCAGACAGGGCGCTACGAGCAGTACTTC. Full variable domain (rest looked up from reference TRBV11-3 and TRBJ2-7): EAGVVQSPRYKIIEKKQPVAFWCNPISGHNTLYWYLQNLGQGPELLIRYENEEAVDDSQLPKDRFSAERLKGVDSTLKIQPAELGDSAVYLCASSTQTGRYEQYFGPGTRLTVT.